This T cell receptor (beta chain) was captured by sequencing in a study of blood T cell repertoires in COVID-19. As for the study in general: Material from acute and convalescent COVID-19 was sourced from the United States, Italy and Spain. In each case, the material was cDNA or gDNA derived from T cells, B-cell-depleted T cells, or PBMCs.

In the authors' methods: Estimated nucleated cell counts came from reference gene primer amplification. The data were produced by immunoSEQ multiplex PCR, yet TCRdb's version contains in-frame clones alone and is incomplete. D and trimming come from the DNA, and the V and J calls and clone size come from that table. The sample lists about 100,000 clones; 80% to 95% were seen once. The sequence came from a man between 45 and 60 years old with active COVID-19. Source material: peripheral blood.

CDR3 amino acids: CASSLMGSSYGYTF. In nucleotides, the CDR3 is TGTGCCAGCAGCTTGATGGGTAGCAGCTATGGCTACACCTTC. V is TRBV5-6 and J is TRBJ1-2; D is undetermined. V was trimmed by 1 base and J by 4 bases, leaving 11 bases between them. The germline V gene encodes CDR1 SGHDT and CDR2 YYEEEE. This CDR3 is built from 14 residues.